This TCR beta chain was observed in a study of siplizumab effects on memory and regulatory T cells. General study findings and limits: Reactions containing siplizumab showed mappable alloreactive CD4+ clones averaging approximately 73% Treg-derived, versus around 26% in controls. Both greater diversity than memory cells and a major contribution to the alloresponse seemed to characterize naive T cells.

The V segment lost 6 bases and the J segment 7 bases; nucleotides outside the gene matches: 14. The CDR3 is made up of 16 amino acids. CDR1 and CDR2 from the germline V gene are ENHRY and SYGVKD. Some clones are missing from TCRdb's copy, which holds only in-frame ones; the method was immunoSEQ multiplex PCR. Of 55,000 to 70,000 clones in the sample, 85% to 95% were seen once. As to this clone: The antigen remains unidentified.

The source material was CD8+ T cells sorted from blood. This sequence joins TRBV10-3 and TRBJ2-2; 7 bases are a match to TRBD2. This sequence originates from a human donor in good health. This chain's CDR3 is CAIRASPRTSSGELFF. The CDR3 nucleotides read TGTGCCATCAGGGCCTCGCCAAGGACTAGTAGCGGGGAGCTGTTTTTT.